This T cell receptor beta chain is from a study of blood T cells in healthy people across ages. Germline CDR1 and CDR2: SNHLY and FYNNEI. The CDR3 length is 12 residues. Trimming pared 2 bases from V and 9 bases from J, leaving 8 bases between. A sample-barcoded 5' primer and a J-beta primer mix were used in a second PCR of roughly 7 to 11 cycles. TCRdb re-called the 5' RACE reads through MiXCR, storing one row per CDR3 protein. The top ten hold around 30% of the sample, which has about 900,000 distinct CDR3 sequences, 62% seen once. This sequence originates from a man in his thirties or forties in good health. This sequence joins TRBV2 and TRBJ2-1; no definite D call. Sequences were obtained from blood. The CDR3 sequence is CASSETAIEQFF. As DNA, the CDR3 is TGTGCCAGCAGTGAAACGGCAATTGAGCAGTTCTTC.